Listed below are T cell receptor beta chains from one sample, sequenced in a study of CD8 T cells in Susac syndrome. TCRdb used MiXCR to reprocess the immunoSEQ multiplex PCR reads, holding one entry per CDR3 protein. The profile shows tens of thousands of distinct CDR3 sequences, roughly 94% of them singletons. Source material: CD8+ T cells from PBMCs. These receptors all stem from a human donor with Susac syndrome. Both conserved end residues are part of each CDR3. A D gene is named only where the DNA matches it firmly.

CSVVSGSGEQYF,TGCAGCGTTGTTAGCGGGTCCGGGGAGCAGTACTTC,TRBD2,TRBJ2-7,12,TRBV29-1
CASSSGQLNTEAFF,TGTGCCAGCAGCTCCGGACAGTTGAACACTGAAGCTTTCTTT,NA,TRBJ1-1,14,TRBV13
CASSFGGRGYEQYF,TGTGCCAGCAGTTTTGGCGGGAGAGGGTACGAGCAGTACTTC,TRBD2,TRBJ2-7,14,TRBV28
CASSYASGQILTDTQYF,TGTGCCAGCAGCTACGCTAGCGGCCAAATCCTGACAGATACGCAGTATTTT,TRBD2,TRBJ2-3,17,TRBV7-8
CSARDGGQGDTGELFF,TGCAGTGCTAGAGATGGGGGACAGGGAGACACCGGGGAGCTGTTTTTT,TRBD1,TRBJ2-2,16,TRBV20-1
CSARDSAGSETQYF,TGCAGTGCTAGAGATTCGGCAGGGTCGGAGACCCAGTACTTC,NA,TRBJ2-5,14,TRBV20-1
CASSLNSEQFF,TGTGCCAGCAGTTTAAATTCTGAGCAGTTCTTC,NA,TRBJ2-1,11,TRBV27
CASSARGPIYNEQFF,TGTGCCAGCAGTGCCCGAGGGCCTATTTACAATGAGCAGTTCTTC,NA,TRBJ2-1,15,TRBV14
CASSFGVGPDYEQYF,TGCGCCAGCAGCTTCGGAGTCGGGCCGGACTACGAGCAGTACTTC,NA,TRBJ2-7,15,TRBV5-1
CSARAAESSGNTIYF,TGCAGTGCTAGAGCAGCGGAGTCATCTGGAAACACCATATATTTT,NA,TRBJ1-3,15,TRBV20-1
CASSNSPAGQFIGYTF,TGTGCCAGCAGTAACTCCCCCGCCGGACAATTTATTGGCTACACCTTC,NA,TRBJ1-2,16,TRBV27